These T cell receptor beta chains were read from a single sample in a study of shared clonotypes between healthy human individuals. Repertoires were generated with immunoSEQ multiplex PCR, while TCRdb's copy carries only in-frame clones and drops some. The sample holds roughly 220,000 clones, over 50% seen once. The source material was memory CD4+ T cells sorted from blood. The source is a man aged 25-40 years in good health. CDR3s include the opening cysteine and the closing phenylalanine or tryptophan. A D gene is named only where the DNA matches it firmly. Only part of the rows carry a size: once, few, many, or a class if the clone is expanded.

TGTGCCAGCTCACCCCCCTCAGTCCCCGGTGATACGCAGTATTTT CASSPPSVPGDTQYF TRBV18 few - 15 TRBJ2-3
TGTGCCAGCAGCTTGGAAGGGCAAGAGACCCAGTACTTC CASSLEGQETQYF TRBV5-5 - - 13 TRBJ2-5
TGCGCCAGCAGCCCGTTAGCGCTTGATACGCAGTATTTT CASSPLALDTQYF TRBV4-1 many - 13 TRBJ2-3
TGTGCCATCTCGCCAGGTCATTCCCAGGCGGAGACCCAGTACTTC CAISPGHSQAETQYF TRBV10-3 - - 15 TRBJ2-5
TGTGCCACCAGCAGAGATAAGATGAACACCGGGGAGCTGTTTTTT CATSRDKMNTGELFF TRBV15 - - 15 TRBJ2-2
TGCAGCGCCAGGACACCAACTAATGAAAAACTGTTTTTT CSARTPTNEKLFF TRBV29-1 medium-sized - 13 TRBJ1-4
TGTGCCAGCAGCTTACCCCGGGACCGAAGCCCCCAAGAGACCCAGTACTTC CASSLPRDRSPQETQYF TRBV7-6 few - 17 TRBJ2-5
TGCGCCAGCAAGGTCTCTTACAGGTTAACTGGCTACACCTTC CASKVSYRLTGYTF TRBV5-1 once - 14 TRBJ1-2
TGTGCCAGCAGCGTAGAGGGGGCCATGAGCACAGATACGCAGTATTTT CASSVEGAMSTDTQYF TRBV9 few TRBD1 16 TRBJ2-3
TGCGCCAGCAGCTTACTCAGGGGTGAGAACACTGAAGCTTTCTTT CASSLLRGENTEAFF TRBV5-1 - - 15 TRBJ1-1
TGTGCCTGGAGTGCGGACAGGAACACTGAAGCTTTCTTT CAWSADRNTEAFF TRBV30 - - 13 TRBJ1-1
TGCAGTGCGCTAAGGGGCCAGTATCAGTTCTTC CSALRGQYQFF TRBV20-1 many - 11 TRBJ2-1
TGCGCCAGCAGCCAAGTACAGGGGGCTAATGAGCAGTTCTTC CASSQVQGANEQFF TRBV4-3 - TRBD1 14 TRBJ2-1
TGTGCCAGCAGTCCGGACAGGGGGCTTTATGAGCAGTACTTC CASSPDRGLYEQYF TRBV27 - TRBD1 14 TRBJ2-7
TGTGCCAGCAGTCCTACCTACGAGCAGTACTTC CASSPTYEQYF TRBV28 - - 11 TRBJ2-7
TGTGCCAGCAGCTCCTCAGGGGGGGCCCAGCCCCAGCATTTT CASSSSGGAQPQHF TRBV7-9 - TRBD1 14 TRBJ1-5
TGTGCCTGGAGTATGGGGTTTAACTATGGCTACACCTTC CAWSMGFNYGYTF TRBV30 - - 13 TRBJ1-2
TGTGCCAGCAGTTCCCAACCCCTGATGAACACTGAAGCTTTCTTT CASSSQPLMNTEAFF TRBV6-5 - - 15 TRBJ1-1
TGTGCCATCAGTGAGTCGACAGGGTCCCACGAGCAGTACTTC CAISESTGSHEQYF TRBV10-3 - TRBD1 14 TRBJ2-7
TGCGCCAGCAGCGAGGAGGGCGGGTACGGGGGGACCCAGTACTTC CASSEEGGYGGTQYF TRBV5-1 - - 15 TRBJ2-5
TGTGCCAGTAGTTGGGACACCGTCACAGATACGCAGTATTTT CASSWDTVTDTQYF TRBV19 - - 14 TRBJ2-3
TGTGCCAGCAGCTTAGGTTTCAGCGGACCCCTCCACAATGAGCAGTTCTTC CASSLGFSGPLHNEQFF TRBV7-5 - - 17 TRBJ2-1
TGTGCCAGCAGCCGCTCGGGGGAGGATGAAAAACTGTTTTTT CASSRSGEDEKLFF TRBV5-6 few - 14 TRBJ1-4
TGTGCCAGCAGGACAGGGGGCAACTATGGCTACACCTTC CASRTGGNYGYTF TRBV28 few TRBD1 13 TRBJ1-2
TGTGCCAGCACGCGAGCAACGAACATGGAGACCCAGTACTTC CASTRATNMETQYF TRBV5-4 - - 14 TRBJ2-5
TGTGCCATCAGTTTGTCACCGAACACCGGGGAGCTGTTTTTT CAISLSPNTGELFF TRBV10-3 once - 14 TRBJ2-2
TGTGCCACCACTTCGGGAGGTTCGAACACCGGGGAGCTGTTTTTT CATTSGGSNTGELFF TRBV15 - TRBD2 15 TRBJ2-2
TGTGCCAGTAGTTTCGCTAGCGGGAGGATCGAGACCCAGTACTTC CASSFASGRIETQYF TRBV19 - TRBD2 15 TRBJ2-5
TGTGCCAGCAGCTTAGTAGCTCTAGCGGGGGCCCAAGAGACCCAGTACTTC CASSLVALAGAQETQYF TRBV7-2 - TRBD2 17 TRBJ2-5
TGTGCCAGCATAAAGGACAAAGAAAACACCGGGGAGCTGTTTTTT CASIKDKENTGELFF TRBV27 - - 15 TRBJ2-2
TGTGCCAGCAGTAGCACCTTCCGGACAGGGCATCTTCCCGGGGAGCTGTTTTTT CASSSTFRTGHLPGELFF TRBV28 - TRBD1 18 TRBJ2-2
TGTGCCAGCAGTTTACCCCTAGCGGGAGAGACCCAGTACTTC CASSLPLAGETQYF TRBV28 - TRBD2 14 TRBJ2-5
TGTGCCAGCAGTTCGAGCCTCGCTAGCGAGACCCAGTACTTC CASSSSLASETQYF TRBV6-6 few - 14 TRBJ2-5
TGTGCCAGCAGCGTAGGGGACGTGAACTATGGCTACACCTTC CASSVGDVNYGYTF TRBV9 few - 14 TRBJ1-2
TGTGCCAGCAGGTTAGCGTCTGATTGGGACGAGCAGTACTTC CASRLASDWDEQYF TRBV6-6 - - 14 TRBJ2-7
TGCGCCAGCAGCCAAGAACGCTTGGGGGGATCTGGAAACACCATATATTTT CASSQERLGGSGNTIYF TRBV4-1 - - 17 TRBJ1-3
TGTGCCAGTAGTATTCAGGGACGGACAGATACGCAGTATTTT CASSIQGRTDTQYF TRBV19 - - 14 TRBJ2-3
TGTGCCAGCAGACCGACATTCTCCTACGAGCAGTACTTC CASRPTFSYEQYF TRBV6-1 few - 13 TRBJ2-7
TGTGCCAGCAGCTCGTCTGGACAGGGAGGCGAAAAACTGTTTTTT CASSSSGQGGEKLFF TRBV9 - TRBD1 15 TRBJ1-4
TGTGCCAGCAGCTTAACAGGGGGTTTGGCGGGTGGCTACACCTTC CASSLTGGLAGGYTF TRBV5-5 many TRBD1 15 TRBJ1-2
TGTGCCAGCAGTTTAGAGGGTTTAAGAGGGACTGAAGCTTTCTTT CASSLEGLRGTEAFF TRBV28 few - 15 TRBJ1-1
TGTGCCATCTCGAACAGCGTGGAGGGCTACACCTTC CAISNSVEGYTF TRBV6-5 - - 12 TRBJ1-2
TGTGCCAGCGCCCAAGGGAATGAGGAGACCCAGTACTTC CASAQGNEETQYF TRBV25-1 few - 13 TRBJ2-5
TGTGCCAGCAGCTTAATACAGGGCGGTCGATACGAGCAGTACTTC CASSLIQGGRYEQYF TRBV5-4 few - 15 TRBJ2-7
TGTGCCAGCAGCAGGAATAGCGGGACCGAGCAGTACTTC CASSRNSGTEQYF TRBV2 - TRBD2 13 TRBJ2-7
TGTGCCAGCTCACCACCGAGCAGGGCCGCTTCCGGGGAGCTGTTTTTT CASSPPSRAASGELFF TRBV18 - - 16 TRBJ2-2
TGTGCCAGCCGCCCGGGACAGGGGGCGACAGGCTACGAGCAGTACTTC CASRPGQGATGYEQYF TRBV7-9 - TRBD1 16 TRBJ2-7
TGTGCCAGCAGTTCGATGGGGGGGCCCCAGCATTTT CASSSMGGPQHF TRBV27 few - 12 TRBJ1-5
TGTGCCAGCAGATCCACTAGCGGGGCCTACGAGCAGTACTTC CASRSTSGAYEQYF TRBV6-1 - TRBD2 14 TRBJ2-7
TGTGCCAGCAGCTTGGTCCCTAGCGGGAATAATGAGCAGTTCTTC CASSLVPSGNNEQFF TRBV5-5 - TRBD2 15 TRBJ2-1